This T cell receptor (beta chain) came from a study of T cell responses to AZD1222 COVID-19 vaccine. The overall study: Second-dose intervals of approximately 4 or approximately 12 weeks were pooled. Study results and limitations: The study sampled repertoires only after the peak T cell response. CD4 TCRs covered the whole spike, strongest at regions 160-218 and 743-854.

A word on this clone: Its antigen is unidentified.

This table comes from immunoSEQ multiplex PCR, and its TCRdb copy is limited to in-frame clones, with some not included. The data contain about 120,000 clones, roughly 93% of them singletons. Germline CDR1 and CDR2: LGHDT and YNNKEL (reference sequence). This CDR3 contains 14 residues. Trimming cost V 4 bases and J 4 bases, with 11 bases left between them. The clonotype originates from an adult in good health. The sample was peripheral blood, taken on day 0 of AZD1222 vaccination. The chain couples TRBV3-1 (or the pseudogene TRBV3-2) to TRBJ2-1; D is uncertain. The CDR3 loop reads CASSRLLGYNEQFF. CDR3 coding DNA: TGTGCCAGCAGCCGACTCCTAGGGTACAATGAGCAGTTCTTC.